This T cell receptor beta chain was documented in a study of CXCR3-negative and CXCR3-positive naive CD8 T cells. Findings and limits, study-wide: Comparison of naive cells showed more hydrophobic TRB CDR3s in CXCR3-positive than in CXCR3-negative naive cells.

TRB cDNA was prepared as libraries by UMI-labeled 5' RACE. TCRdb re-called the 5' RACE reads and shows each CDR3 protein once, DNA omitted. The sample table sets out around 65,000 distinct CDR3 sequences. Remarks on this clonotype: Its antigen is unidentified.

This CDR3 is built from 14 residues. Germline V CDR1 and CDR2: SGHTA, FQGNSA. Sequenced: naive CXCR3+ CD8+ T cells from blood. The subset: CD45RO-CCR7+CD27+CD95- naive CD8+ T cells expressing CXCR3 (TNR3+). This chain links TRBV7-2 with TRBJ1-1; TCRdb calls TRBD1, which cannot be checked without DNA. This TCR was sampled from a human donor in good health. Some clones in this sample may be carry-over from other donors' samples. Here the CDR3 reads CASSDGTANTEAFF.